A selection of T cell receptor beta chains follows, all from one sample in a study of blood T cell repertoires in COVID-19. Generated by immunoSEQ multiplex PCR, the TCRdb table keeps only in-frame clones and is missing some. The sample shows some 490,000 clones, over 75% of them seen only once. Sequencing was done on a sample of peripheral blood. These receptors all stem from a human donor in a cohort sampled during active COVID-19. Both conserved end residues are trimmed from each CDR3. The order of the fields is J gene, V gene, CDR3 protein.

J gene: TRBJ2-5
V gene: TRBV7-2
CDR3 protein: ASSFDRGGEETQY

J gene: TRBJ1-1
V gene: TRBV29-1
CDR3 protein: SALTGPSEAF

J gene: TRBJ1-1
V gene: TRBV12-3/TRBV12-4
CDR3 protein: ASSLGQGAEAF

J gene: TRBJ2-5
V gene: TRBV5-1
CDR3 protein: ASSTTSGRGETQY

J gene: TRBJ2-7
V gene: TRBV6-5
CDR3 protein: ASSRRGNHYEQY

J gene: TRBJ2-2
V gene: TRBV2
CDR3 protein: ASSVGQGNTGELF

J gene: TRBJ1-1
V gene: TRBV19
CDR3 protein: ASNPPGVTEAF

J gene: TRBJ2-5
V gene: TRBV3-1/TRBV3-2
CDR3 protein: ASSQLGEETQY

J gene: TRBJ1-5
V gene: TRBV21-1
CDR3 protein: ASKGRGFNQPQH

J gene: TRBJ2-2
V gene: TRBV30
CDR3 protein: AWSTTTGPGELF

J gene: TRBJ2-1
V gene: TRBV18
CDR3 protein: ASSPQTSGVGSYNEQF

J gene: TRBJ2-3
V gene: TRBV30
CDR3 protein: AWSVGPPRGRDTQY

J gene: TRBJ2-6
V gene: TRBV5-4
CDR3 protein: ASSLQSSGANVLT

J gene: TRBJ1-1
V gene: TRBV3-1/TRBV3-2
CDR3 protein: ASSQLGSREGNTEAF

J gene: TRBJ2-2
V gene: TRBV7-9
CDR3 protein: ASIQRGYGELF

J gene: TRBJ2-1
V gene: TRBV18
CDR3 protein: ASSPPNSQVSF

J gene: TRBJ1-1
V gene: TRBV5-1
CDR3 protein: ASSLGEGESEAF

J gene: TRBJ2-2
V gene: TRBV3-1/TRBV3-2
CDR3 protein: ASSQGQYHGELF

J gene: TRBJ1-1
V gene: TRBV19
CDR3 protein: ASRSIGAENTEAF

J gene: TRBJ1-3
V gene: TRBV21-1
CDR3 protein: ASSKGGGEGGNTIY

J gene: TRBJ1-1
V gene: TRBV18
CDR3 protein: ASSPGTEAPEAF

J gene: TRBJ2-3
V gene: TRBV7-8
CDR3 protein: ASSLYTDTQY

J gene: TRBJ2-7
V gene: TRBV5-1
CDR3 protein: ASMFLAGASIYEQY

J gene: TRBJ2-7
V gene: TRBV5-5
CDR3 protein: ASTPTSGRYEQY

J gene: TRBJ2-7
V gene: TRBV7-3
CDR3 protein: ASSSTGDEQY

J gene: TRBJ1-3
V gene: TRBV11-2
CDR3 protein: ASSLDGESGNTIY

J gene: TRBJ1-4
V gene: TRBV5-8
CDR3 protein: ASSPQGEKLF

J gene: TRBJ2-3
V gene: TRBV7-3
CDR3 protein: ASSLRGGAGDTQY

J gene: TRBJ1-5
V gene: TRBV6-6
CDR3 protein: ASSYGTDNQPQH

J gene: TRBJ1-1
V gene: TRBV12-3/TRBV12-4
CDR3 protein: ATGRGSDTEAF

J gene: TRBJ1-5
V gene: TRBV6-2/TRBV6-3
CDR3 protein: ASSYSRGGNQPQH

J gene: TRBJ1-1
V gene: TRBV29-1
CDR3 protein: SVEGQGDTEAF

J gene: TRBJ2-3
V gene: TRBV11-3
CDR3 protein: ASSLGREGRRDTQY

J gene: TRBJ2-4
V gene: TRBV5-1
CDR3 protein: ASSLEGQGFIQY

J gene: TRBJ1-1
V gene: TRBV19
CDR3 protein: ASSTGLKAF

J gene: TRBJ2-2
V gene: TRBV30
CDR3 protein: AWTALSAGELF

J gene: TRBJ1-4
V gene: TRBV28
CDR3 protein: ASSTVLRQTGGYEKLF

J gene: TRBJ2-7
V gene: TRBV24-1
CDR3 protein: ATSPTSGSSYEQY

J gene: TRBJ2-5
V gene: TRBV3-1/TRBV3-2
CDR3 protein: ASSQSSWTSGRALLETQY

J gene: TRBJ2-2
V gene: TRBV10-1
CDR3 protein: ASSGQGAGELF

J gene: TRBJ2-7
V gene: TRBV10-3
CDR3 protein: AISGESYEQY

J gene: TRBJ1-1
V gene: TRBV19
CDR3 protein: ASSIDRGMNTEAF

J gene: TRBJ2-7
V gene: TRBV9
CDR3 protein: ASSVVDRSRVGEQY

J gene: TRBJ1-2
V gene: TRBV6-5
CDR3 protein: ASSPQGPNYGYT

J gene: TRBJ2-3
V gene: TRBV6-5
CDR3 protein: ASSSQGAGEDTQY

J gene: TRBJ1-3
V gene: TRBV4-1
CDR3 protein: ASSQGEQSGNTIY

J gene: TRBJ2-5
V gene: TRBV19
CDR3 protein: ASSYDRGETQY

J gene: TRBJ1-5
V gene: TRBV12-3/TRBV12-4
CDR3 protein: ASSLKGGGEH

J gene: TRBJ1-2
V gene: TRBV5-1
CDR3 protein: ASSFQTGGRDGYT

J gene: TRBJ2-1
V gene: TRBV5-1
CDR3 protein: ASSPGVAGEGEQF

J gene: TRBJ2-3
V gene: TRBV27
CDR3 protein: ASSFRDRRTDTQY

J gene: TRBJ2-3
V gene: TRBV9
CDR3 protein: ASSPRLSTDTQY

J gene: TRBJ2-1
V gene: TRBV3-1/TRBV3-2
CDR3 protein: ASSQPLAVSYNEQF

J gene: TRBJ2-7
V gene: TRBV27
CDR3 protein: ASSSPGQGSYEQY

J gene: TRBJ2-7
V gene: TRBV5-4
CDR3 protein: ASSPGAGGYEQY

J gene: TRBJ1-2
V gene: TRBV7-9
CDR3 protein: ASSLVQGTWDGYT

J gene: TRBJ2-7
V gene: TRBV19
CDR3 protein: ASSTASGREEY

J gene: TRBJ2-1
V gene: TRBV2
CDR3 protein: ASSPWGLANNEQF

J gene: TRBJ2-5
V gene: TRBV19
CDR3 protein: ASSIEAVGETQY